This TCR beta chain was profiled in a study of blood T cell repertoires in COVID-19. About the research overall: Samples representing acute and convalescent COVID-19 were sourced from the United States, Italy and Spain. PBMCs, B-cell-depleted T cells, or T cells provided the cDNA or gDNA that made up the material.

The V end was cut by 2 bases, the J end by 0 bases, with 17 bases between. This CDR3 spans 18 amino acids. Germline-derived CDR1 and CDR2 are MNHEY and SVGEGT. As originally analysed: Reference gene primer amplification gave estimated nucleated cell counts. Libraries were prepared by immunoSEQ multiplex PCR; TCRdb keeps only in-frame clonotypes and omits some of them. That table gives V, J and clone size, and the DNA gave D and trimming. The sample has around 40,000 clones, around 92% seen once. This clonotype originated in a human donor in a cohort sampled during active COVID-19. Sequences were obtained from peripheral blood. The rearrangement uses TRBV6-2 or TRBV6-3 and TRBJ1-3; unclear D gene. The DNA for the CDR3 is TGTGCCAGCAGTTACCCGGTCGACCAGGTTCTCTCTGGAAACACCATATATTTT. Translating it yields CASSYPVDQVLSGNTIYF.